This passage covers 11 T cell receptor beta chains from one sample sequenced in a study of cytomegalovirus exposure and HLA in healthy donors. It was with 60 Vbeta and 13 Jbeta primers that the PCR ran. Sequencing used immunoSEQ multiplex PCR; TCRdb keeps in-frame clones, though not all of them. The sample records 180,000 or so clones, approximately 85% being singletons. The specimen was PBMCs. Every receptor here comes from a woman aged 50 to 60 in good health and CMV-seropositive.

The chain carries TRBV13 and TRBJ2-1; 11 positions match TRBD2. The V gene end was trimmed by 9 bases and the J gene end by 10 bases; junction bases not matched to a gene: 8. Germline lookup yields CDR1 PRHDT and CDR2 FYEKMQ (reference sequence). CDR3 length: 13 residues. CDR3 residues: CASASGGPGEQFF. Written as DNA, the CDR3 is TGTGCCAGTGCTAGCGGGGGGCCGGGAGAGCAGTTCTTC.

This clone was seen a handful of times. This sequence joins TRBV27 and TRBJ2-1; D gene ambiguous. This CDR3 has 13 residues. Trimming removed 1 base from V and 5 bases from J, with 6 bases in between. Germline CDR1 is MNHEY and CDR2 is SMNVEV (reference sequence). As DNA, the CDR3 is TGTGCCAGCAGTTTATGGCCAGACAATGAGCAGTTCTTC. This sequence encodes CASSLWPDNEQFF.

J is TRBJ2-5 and V is TRBV28; no reliable D call. The germline V gene encodes CDR1 MDHEN and CDR2 SYDVKM. This CDR3 contains 12 residues. V shed 4 bases and J shed 5 bases, with 8 bases lying between them. CDR3 in amino acids: CASSSSVETQYF. CDR3 coding DNA: TGTGCCAGCAGTTCATCGGTGGAGACCCAGTACTTC. The whole variable domain, remainder taken from reference TRBV28 and TRBJ2-5, is DVKVTQSSRYLVKRTGEKVFLECVQDMDHENMFWYRQDPGLGLRLIYFSYDVKMKEKGDIPEGYSVSREKKERFSLILESASTNQTSMYLCASSSSVETQYFGPGTRLLVL.

The gene calls are TRBV28 and TRBJ1-1; D gene ambiguous. V shed 5 bases and J shed 4 bases, with 11 bases lying between them. The CDR3 has 13 residues. Germline loops: CDR1 MDHEN, CDR2 SYDVKM. CDR3 coding DNA: TGTGCCAGCAGTCCCCCCTACAGCACTGAAGCTTTCTTT. This codes for CASSPPYSTEAFF.

Worth noting for this clone: This sample also contains other DNA sequences that code for the same CDR3. The chain uses TRBV28 and TRBJ1-2, with a possible D match to TRBD1 (6 bases). The V end was cut by 4 bases, the J end by 2 bases, with 11 bases between. CDR3 length equals 14 residues. CDR1 is MDHEN and CDR2 is SYDVKM in the germline V gene. CDR3 in DNA: TGTGCCAGCAGTTCACTTACAGGGAACTATGGCTACACCTTC. Amino acid sequence: CASSSLTGNYGYTF.

This clone turned up a few times. This sequence joins TRBV5-1 and TRBJ1-1; 7 bases align to TRBD1. Germline V lookup: CDR1 SGHRS, CDR2 YFSETQ. J was trimmed by 5 bases and V by 4 bases; bases with no gene match: 8. The CDR3 consists of 14 residues. CDR3 loop: CASSPGTVETEAFF. CDR3 bases: TGCGCCAGCAGCCCCGGGACAGTAGAAACTGAAGCTTTCTTT.

This chain connects TRBV11-2 to TRBJ2-2; TRBD2 agrees at 7 bases. J lost 5 bases, V lost 1 base, and 7 bases had no gene match. CDR3 length: 16 residues. Germline V gene sequence: CDR1 SGHAT, CDR2 FQNNGV. The CDR3 DNA is TGTGCCAGCAGCTTAGGGTTCGGGGGGTCAACCGGGGAGCTGTTTTTT. Amino acid sequence: CASSLGFGGSTGELFF.

The chain joins TRBV18 to TRBJ2-5; 7 nucleotides agree with TRBD1. V was pared by 8 bases and J by 5 bases, with 5 bases of the junction left unmatched. CDR1 is KGHSH, CDR2 LQKENI, per germline. CDR3 length: 12 residues. The CDR3 sequence: CASRGGGETQYF. The CDR3 nucleotides read TGTGCCAGCCGAGGGGGCGGGGAGACCCAGTACTTC. The whole variable domain, filled in from reference TRBV18 and TRBJ2-5, reads NAGVMQNPRHLVRRRGQEARLRCSPMKGHSHVYWYRQLPEEGLKFMVYLQKENIIDESGMPKERFSAEFPKEGPSILRIQQVVRGDSAAYFCASRGGGETQYFGPGTRLLVL.

The chain joins TRBV21-1 to TRBJ2-7; the table gives TRBD2 as D, unverified against the DNA. TRBV21-1 constitutes a pseudogene. The CDR3 sequence is 14 residues long. CDR3 DNA: TGTGCCAGCAGCAAAAAGCGGGGAACCTACGAGCAGTACTTC. This codes for CASSKKRGTYEQYF.

The chain couples TRBV9 to TRBJ2-2; 13 bases match TRBD2. Germline assignment: CDR1 SGDLS and CDR2 YYNGEE. The CDR3 loop spans 16 amino acids. V lost 3 bases to trimming and J lost 7 bases; unmatched junction nucleotides: 6. In DNA, the CDR3 is TGTGCCAGCAGCGCGGGGGGACTAGCGGGGTACGGGGAGCTGTTTTTT. Amino acids: CASSAGGLAGYGELFF. Drawing the rest from reference TRBV9 and TRBJ2-2, the complete variable domain is DSGVTQTPKHLITATGQRVTLRCSPRSGDLSVYWYQQSLDQGLQFLIQYYNGEERAKGNILERFSAQQFPDLHSELNLSSLELGDSALYFCASSAGGLAGYGELFFGEGSRLTVL.

In its sample, this clone was seen once. The V call is TRBV5-1, the J call TRBJ2-5; 7 nucleotides match TRBD2. The V gene's germline CDR1 is SGHRS and CDR2 YFSETQ. The CDR3 totals 14 residues. Germline trimming cut 4 bases from V and 1 base from J; bases unmatched to any gene: 4. The CDR3: CASSRRGSQETQYF. As DNA, the CDR3 is TGCGCCAGCAGCCGGCGGGGGTCCCAAGAGACCCAGTACTTC.